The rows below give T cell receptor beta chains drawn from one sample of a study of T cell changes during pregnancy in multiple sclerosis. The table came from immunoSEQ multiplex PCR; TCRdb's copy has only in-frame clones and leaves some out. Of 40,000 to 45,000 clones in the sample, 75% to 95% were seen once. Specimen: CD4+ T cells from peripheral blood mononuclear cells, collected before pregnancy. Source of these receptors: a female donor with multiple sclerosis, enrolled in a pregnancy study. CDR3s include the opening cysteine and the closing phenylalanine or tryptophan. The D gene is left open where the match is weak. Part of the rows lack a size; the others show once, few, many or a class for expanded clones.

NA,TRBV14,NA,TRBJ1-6,TGTGCCAGCAGCCAAGTTCAGGTTTCACCCCTCCACTTT,CASSQVQVSPLHF
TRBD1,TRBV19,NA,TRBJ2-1,TGTGCCAGCCAAATCAGGGGGAAGGAGCAGTTCTTC,CASQIRGKEQFF
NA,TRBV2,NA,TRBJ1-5,TGTGCCAGCAGGCCAGGTGGTCAGCCCCAGCATTTT,CASRPGGQPQHF
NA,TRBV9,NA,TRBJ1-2,TGTGCCAGCAGCGCTGGGACACTTTCCGGCTACACCTTC,CASSAGTLSGYTF
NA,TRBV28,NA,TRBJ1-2,TGTGCCAGCAGTGGAAGGGACACCTGGTCCTTCACCTTC,CASSGRDTWSFTF
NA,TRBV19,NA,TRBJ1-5,TGTGCCAGTAGTGCGGCTTGGGGGGGTCAGCCCCAGCATTTT,CASSAAWGGQPQHF
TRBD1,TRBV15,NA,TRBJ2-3,TGTGCCACCAGCCCGAGGGGGCAGCCTAGCACAGATACGCAGTATTTT,CATSPRGQPSTDTQYF
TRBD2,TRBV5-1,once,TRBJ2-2,TGCGCCAGCACAAATACGGGACTAGCGGTAAACACCGGGGAGCTGTTTTTT,CASTNTGLAVNTGELFF
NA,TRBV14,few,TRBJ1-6,TGTGCCAGCAGCCAAGATCCGGCGGGGGTGGCACCCCTCCACTTT,CASSQDPAGVAPLHF
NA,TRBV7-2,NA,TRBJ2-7,TGTGCCAGCAGCCCAATCATATCCGGGACCTACGAGCAGTACTTC,CASSPIISGTYEQYF
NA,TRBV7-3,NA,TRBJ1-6,TGTGCCAGCAGCCAGGGACTGTCCGGTTCACCCCTCCACTTT,CASSQGLSGSPLHF